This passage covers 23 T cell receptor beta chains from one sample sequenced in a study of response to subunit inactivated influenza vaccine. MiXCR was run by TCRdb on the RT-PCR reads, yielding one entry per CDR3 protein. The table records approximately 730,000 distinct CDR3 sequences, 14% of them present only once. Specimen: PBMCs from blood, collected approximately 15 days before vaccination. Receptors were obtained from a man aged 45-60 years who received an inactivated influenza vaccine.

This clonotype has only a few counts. CDR3 bases: TGTGCCTGGAGGGAGGGACTACCCGGCACAGATACGCAGTATTTT. As protein: CAWREGLPGTDTQYF. The chain has TRBV30 and TRBJ2-3, with 7 bases fitting TRBD2. This CDR3 is 15 amino acids long. The V segment lost 3 bases and the J segment 1 base; nucleotides outside the gene matches: 7. Germline CDR1 reads GTSNPN; CDR2 reads SVGIG (reference sequence). Supplemented by reference TRBV30 and TRBJ2-3, the full variable domain reads SQTIHQWPATLVQPVGSPLSLECTVEGTSNPNLYWYRQAAGRGLQLLFYSVGIGQISSEVPQNLSASRPQDRQFILSSKKLLLSDSGFYLCAWREGLPGTDTQYFGPGTRLTVL.

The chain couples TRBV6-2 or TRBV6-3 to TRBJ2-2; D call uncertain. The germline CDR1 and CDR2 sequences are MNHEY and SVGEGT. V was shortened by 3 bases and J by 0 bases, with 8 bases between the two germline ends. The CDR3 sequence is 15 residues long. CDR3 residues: CASSYGPPNTGELFF. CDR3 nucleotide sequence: TGTGCCAGCAGTTATGGACCACCGAACACCGGGGAGCTGTTTTTT.

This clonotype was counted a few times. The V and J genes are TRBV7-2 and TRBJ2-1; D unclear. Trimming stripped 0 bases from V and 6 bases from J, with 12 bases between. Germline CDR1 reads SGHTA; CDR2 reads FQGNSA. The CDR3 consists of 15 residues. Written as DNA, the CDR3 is TGTGCCAGCAGCTTAGCGGCGGCGGTTATCAATGAGCAGTTCTTC. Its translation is CASSLAAAVINEQFF.

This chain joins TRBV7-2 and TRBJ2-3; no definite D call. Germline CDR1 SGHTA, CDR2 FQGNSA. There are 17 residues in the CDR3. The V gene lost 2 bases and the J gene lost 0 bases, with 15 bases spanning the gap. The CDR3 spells CASSLIGSYPSTDTQYF. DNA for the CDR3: TGTGCCAGCAGCTTAATAGGGTCATACCCAAGCACAGATACGCAGTATTTT.

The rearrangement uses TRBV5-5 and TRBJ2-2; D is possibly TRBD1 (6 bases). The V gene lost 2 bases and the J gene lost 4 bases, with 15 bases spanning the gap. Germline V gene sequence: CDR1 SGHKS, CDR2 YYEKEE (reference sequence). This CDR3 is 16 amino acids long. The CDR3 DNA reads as TGTGCCAGCAGCTTCACCGAGACAGGAATCACCGGGGAGCTGTTTTTT. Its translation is CASSFTETGITGELFF.

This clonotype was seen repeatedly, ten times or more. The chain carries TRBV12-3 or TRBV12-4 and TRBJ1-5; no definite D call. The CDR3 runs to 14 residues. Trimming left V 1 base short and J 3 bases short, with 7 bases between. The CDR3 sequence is CASSLGRINQPQHF. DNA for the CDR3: TGTGCCAGCAGTTTAGGCCGGATCAATCAGCCCCAGCATTTT.

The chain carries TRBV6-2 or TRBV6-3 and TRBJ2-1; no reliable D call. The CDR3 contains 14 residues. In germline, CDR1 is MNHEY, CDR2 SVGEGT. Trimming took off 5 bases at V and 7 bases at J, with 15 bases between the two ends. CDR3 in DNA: TGTGCCAGCAGTCCTCTTGGGATAACAAATGAGCAGTTCTTC. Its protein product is CASSPLGITNEQFF.

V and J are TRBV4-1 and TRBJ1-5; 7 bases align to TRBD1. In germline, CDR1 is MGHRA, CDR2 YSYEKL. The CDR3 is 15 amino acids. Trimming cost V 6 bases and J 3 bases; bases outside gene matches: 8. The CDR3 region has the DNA TGCGCCAGCAGACAAACCGGGACAGCCAATCAGCCCCAGCATTTT. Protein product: CASRQTGTANQPQHF.

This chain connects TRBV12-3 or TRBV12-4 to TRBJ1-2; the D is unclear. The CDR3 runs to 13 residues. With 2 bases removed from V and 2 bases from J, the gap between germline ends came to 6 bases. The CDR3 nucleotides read TGTGCCAGCAGTTTACCGACAAACTATGGCTACACCTTC. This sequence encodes CASSLPTNYGYTF.

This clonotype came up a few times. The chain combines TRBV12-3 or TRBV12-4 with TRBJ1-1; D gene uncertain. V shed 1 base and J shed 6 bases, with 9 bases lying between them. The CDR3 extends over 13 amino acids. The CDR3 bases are TGTGCCAGCAGTTTAGTTCCGGAATCTGAAGCTTTCTTT. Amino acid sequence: CASSLVPESEAFF.

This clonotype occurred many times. The CDR3 DNA is TGTGCCAGCAGTTCCCGAACCCAGGGTGAGCAGTTCTTC. This translates into CASSSRTQGEQFF. The J gene is TRBJ2-1, the V gene TRBV12-3 or TRBV12-4, with D perhaps TRBD1 (5 bases). V shed 4 bases and J shed 9 bases, with 13 bases lying between them. The length of the CDR3 is 13 residues.

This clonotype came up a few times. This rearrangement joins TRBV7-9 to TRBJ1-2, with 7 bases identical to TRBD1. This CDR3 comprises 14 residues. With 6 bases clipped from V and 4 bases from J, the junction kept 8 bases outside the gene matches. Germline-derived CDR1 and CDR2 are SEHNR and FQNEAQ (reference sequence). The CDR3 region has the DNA TGTGCCAGCAGGCTCGGGACAGCGTCCTATGGCTACACCTTC. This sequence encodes CASRLGTASYGYTF. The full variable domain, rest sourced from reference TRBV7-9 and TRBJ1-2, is DTGVSQNPRHKITKRGQNVTFRCDPISEHNRLYWYRQTLGQGPEFLTYFQNEAQLEKSRLLSDRFSAERPKGSFSTLEIQRTEQGDSAMYLCASRLGTASYGYTFGSGTRLTVV.

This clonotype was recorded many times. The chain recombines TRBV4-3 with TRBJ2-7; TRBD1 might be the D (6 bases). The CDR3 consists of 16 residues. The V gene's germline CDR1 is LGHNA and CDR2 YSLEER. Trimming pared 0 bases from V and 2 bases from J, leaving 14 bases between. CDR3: CASSQEGNRAPYEQYF. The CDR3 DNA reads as TGCGCCAGCAGCCAAGAAGGCAACAGGGCTCCCTACGAGCAGTACTTC.

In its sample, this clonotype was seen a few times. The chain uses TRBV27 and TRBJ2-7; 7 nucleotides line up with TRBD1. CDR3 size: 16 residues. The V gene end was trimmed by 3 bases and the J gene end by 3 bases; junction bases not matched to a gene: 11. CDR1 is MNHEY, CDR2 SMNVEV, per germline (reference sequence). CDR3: CASSLPSGQELYEQYF. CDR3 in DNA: TGTGCCAGCAGTTTGCCGTCAGGACAGGAGCTCTACGAGCAGTACTTC.

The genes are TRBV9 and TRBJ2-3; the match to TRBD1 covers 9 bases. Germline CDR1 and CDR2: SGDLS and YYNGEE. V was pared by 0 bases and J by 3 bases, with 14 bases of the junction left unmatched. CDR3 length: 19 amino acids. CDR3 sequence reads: CASSVGWRRGQGLTDTQYF. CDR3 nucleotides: TGTGCCAGCAGCGTAGGATGGAGGAGGGGACAGGGTCTAACAGATACGCAGTATTTT. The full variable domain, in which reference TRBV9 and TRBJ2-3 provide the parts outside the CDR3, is DSGVTQTPKHLITATGQRVTLRCSPRSGDLSVYWYQQSLDQGLQFLIQYYNGEERAKGNILERFSAQQFPDLHSELNLSSLELGDSALYFCASSVGWRRGQGLTDTQYFGPGTRLTVL.

Here the CDR3 DNA reads TGTGCCAGCGTTAGGCACAGAGGGGGCTACACCTTC. This translates into CASVRHRGGYTF. This chain uses TRBV6-1 with TRBJ1-2; no definite D call. This CDR3 has 12 residues. Per the germline V gene, CDR1 is MNHNS and CDR2 is SASEGT. V lost 8 bases, J lost 8 bases, and 15 bases lay in between.

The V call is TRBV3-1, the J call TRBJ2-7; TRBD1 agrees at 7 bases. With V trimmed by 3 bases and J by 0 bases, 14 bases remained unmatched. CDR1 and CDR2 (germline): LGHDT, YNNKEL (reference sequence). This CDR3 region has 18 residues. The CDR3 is CASSQAQGFLYSSYEQYF. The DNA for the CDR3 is TGTGCCAGCAGCCAGGCACAGGGGTTTCTTTACAGCTCCTACGAGCAGTACTTC.

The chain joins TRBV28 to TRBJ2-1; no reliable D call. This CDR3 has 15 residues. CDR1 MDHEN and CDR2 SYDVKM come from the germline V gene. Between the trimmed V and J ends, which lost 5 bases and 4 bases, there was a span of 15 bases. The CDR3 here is CASSARANSYNEQFF. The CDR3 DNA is TGTGCCAGCAGTGCCCGGGCTAACTCATACAATGAGCAGTTCTTC.

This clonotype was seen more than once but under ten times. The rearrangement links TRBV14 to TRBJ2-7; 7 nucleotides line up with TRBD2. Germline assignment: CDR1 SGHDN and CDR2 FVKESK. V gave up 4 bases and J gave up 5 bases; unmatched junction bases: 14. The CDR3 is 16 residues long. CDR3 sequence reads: CASSPLATHGGNEQYF. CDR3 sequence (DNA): TGTGCCAGCAGCCCCCTCGCAACGCACGGGGGGAACGAGCAGTACTTC.

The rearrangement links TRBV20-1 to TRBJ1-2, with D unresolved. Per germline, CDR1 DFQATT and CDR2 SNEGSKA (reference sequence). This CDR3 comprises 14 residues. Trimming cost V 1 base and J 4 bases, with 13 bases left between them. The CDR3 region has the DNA TGCAGTGCTAGAGCTCCTCAGGAGACCTATGGCTACACCTTC. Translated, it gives CSARAPQETYGYTF.

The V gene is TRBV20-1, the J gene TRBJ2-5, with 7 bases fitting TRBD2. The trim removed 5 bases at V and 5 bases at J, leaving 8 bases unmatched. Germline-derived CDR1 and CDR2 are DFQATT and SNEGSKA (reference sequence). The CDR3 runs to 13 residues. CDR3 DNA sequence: TGCAGTGCTGGATCTAGCGGCCCGGAGACCCAGTACTTC. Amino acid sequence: CSAGSSGPETQYF.

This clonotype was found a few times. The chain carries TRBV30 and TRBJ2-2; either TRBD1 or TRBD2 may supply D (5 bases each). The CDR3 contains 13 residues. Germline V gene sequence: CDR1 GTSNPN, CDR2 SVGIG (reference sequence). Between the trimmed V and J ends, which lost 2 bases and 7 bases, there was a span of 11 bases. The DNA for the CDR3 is TGTGCCTGGAGTACTTGGGGGTTCGGGGAGCTGTTTTTT. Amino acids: CAWSTWGFGELFF.

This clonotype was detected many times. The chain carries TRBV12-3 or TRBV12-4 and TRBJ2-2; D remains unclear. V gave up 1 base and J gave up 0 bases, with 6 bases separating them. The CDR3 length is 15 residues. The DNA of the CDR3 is TGTGCCAGCAGTTTAGACTCGACGAACACCGGGGAGCTGTTTTTT. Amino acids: CASSLDSTNTGELFF.